A selection of T cell receptor beta chains follows, all from one sample in a study of radiation and T cells in renal cell carcinoma. Profiled with immunoSEQ multiplex PCR; TCRdb holds only in-frame clones, not every one. Among 130,000 to 150,000 clones listed, 65% to 90% were seen once. Source: blood, taken from a patient whose treatment included radiotherapy and nephrectomy. The receptor set was obtained from a woman aged 45-65 years with renal cell carcinoma. The CDR3 runs from the conserved cysteine through the conserved F or W. D genes are given only for firm matches. Size values are once, few and many counts, or a class for expanded clones, and some rows have none.

D	V	size	J	CDR3	DNA
-	TRBV18	-	TRBJ2-2	CASSPGRAANTGELFF	TGTGCCAGCTCACCAGGCAGGGCCGCGAACACCGGGGAGCTGTTTTTT
-	TRBV2	-	TRBJ2-4	CASRVEIENIQYF	TGTGCCAGCAGGGTCGAGATAGAAAACATTCAGTACTTC
-	TRBV30	-	TRBJ2-1	CAWSVNGDDEQFF	TGTGCCTGGAGTGTAAATGGGGATGATGAGCAGTTCTTC
-	TRBV5-1	-	TRBJ1-3	CASSLAGYGNTIYF	TGCGCCAGCAGCTTGGCCGGCTATGGAAACACCATATATTTT
-	TRBV6-4	-	TRBJ1-4	CASSDGGADNEKLFF	TGTGCCAGCAGTGATGGAGGGGCGGATAATGAAAAACTGTTTTTT
-	TRBV19	-	TRBJ2-3	CASSTGVTDTQYF	TGTGCCAGTAGTACGGGGGTCACAGATACGCAGTATTTT
-	TRBV7-9	-	TRBJ1-4	CASSPPQGREKLFF	TGTGCCAGCAGCCCCCCACAGGGACGCGAAAAACTGTTTTTT
-	TRBV7-2	-	TRBJ2-5	CASSLGGSGAAQETQYF	TGTGCCAGCAGCTTAGGGGGATCGGGGGCTGCCCAAGAGACCCAGTACTTC
-	TRBV5-4	-	TRBJ2-6	CASSRTSAYGANVLTF	TGTGCCAGCAGCCGGACGTCTGCCTACGGGGCCAACGTCCTGACTTTC
TRBD2	TRBV14	-	TRBJ2-1	CASSPRLAWNEQFF	TGTGCCAGCAGCCCCCGACTAGCGTGGAATGAGCAGTTCTTC
-	TRBV11-3	-	TRBJ2-7	CASSLGQRAAHEQYF	TGTGCCAGCAGCTTAGGACAGAGGGCAGCCCACGAGCAGTACTTC
-	TRBV5-6	once	TRBJ2-5	CASSWSGSSWETQYF	TGTGCCAGCAGCTGGTCTGGGTCCTCCTGGGAGACCCAGTACTTC
-	TRBV5-1	-	TRBJ2-1	CASSLGVYNEQFF	TGCGCCAGCAGCTTGGGAGTTTACAATGAGCAGTTCTTC
TRBD1	TRBV7-9	-	TRBJ1-1	CASRLQGGLTEAFF	TGTGCCAGCCGACTACAGGGGGGTCTGACTGAAGCTTTCTTT
TRBD1	TRBV4-3	-	TRBJ2-7	CASSQEVGQGVSYEQYF	TGCGCCAGCAGCCAAGAAGTGGGACAGGGTGTTTCCTACGAGCAGTACTTC
TRBD2	TRBV10-1	-	TRBJ2-1	CASSEAGVDFNEQFF	TGCGCCAGCAGTGAGGCGGGAGTCGATTTCAATGAGCAGTTCTTC
-	TRBV5-1	-	TRBJ1-4	CASSSQGVTNEKLFF	TGCGCCAGCAGCTCCCAGGGTGTGACTAATGAAAAACTGTTTTTT
-	TRBV7-2	-	TRBJ1-3	CASSPRAASGNTIYF	TGTGCCAGCTCACCTCGGGCAGCCTCTGGAAACACCATATATTTT
-	TRBV6-5	few	TRBJ1-3	CASSRGQLSGNTIYF	TGTGCCAGCAGCCGAGGACAGCTCTCTGGAAACACCATATATTTT
-	TRBV20-1	-	TRBJ1-1	CSARDSPEAFF	TGCAGTGCTAGAGATTCCCCTGAAGCTTTCTTT
-	TRBV19	-	TRBJ1-2	CASNQGGGGNGYTF	TGTGCCAGTAATCAAGGGGGAGGTGGCAATGGCTACACCTTC
-	TRBV5-1	-	TRBJ2-1	CASSFDRSSGNEQFF	TGCGCCAGCAGCTTCGACAGGTCGTCGGGCAATGAGCAGTTCTTC
-	TRBV18	-	TRBJ1-5	CASSPQRGSNQPQHF	TGTGCCAGCTCACCACAAAGGGGGAGCAATCAGCCCCAGCATTTT
TRBD1	TRBV5-1	-	TRBJ2-1	CASSWTGGESAEQFF	TGCGCCAGCAGCTGGACAGGGGGCGAGTCTGCTGAGCAGTTCTTC
-	TRBV14	-	TRBJ2-3	CASSQDTTSTDTQYF	TGTGCCAGCAGCCAAGATACAACGAGCACAGATACGCAGTATTTT
TRBD1	TRBV19	-	TRBJ2-7	CASRSSQGAYEQYF	TGTGCCAGTCGAAGCTCACAGGGGGCCTACGAGCAGTACTTC
-	TRBV10-2	-	TRBJ1-5	CASSDLETGWAQPQHF	TGCGCCAGCAGTGACCTCGAGACGGGGTGGGCGCAGCCCCAGCATTTT
TRBD1	TRBV5-4	-	TRBJ1-1	CASRLDRGNTEAFF	TGTGCCAGCAGGCTAGACAGGGGGAACACTGAAGCTTTCTTT
-	TRBV6-5	-	TRBJ2-7	CASSYSSSYEQYF	TGTGCCAGCAGTTACTCTAGCTCCTACGAGCAGTACTTC
TRBD1	TRBV6-1	once	TRBJ2-7	CASSGDRGYEQYF	TGTGCCAGCAGTGGGGACAGGGGCTACGAGCAGTACTTC
-	TRBV29-1	few	TRBJ1-1	CSVGLNTEAFF	TGCAGCGTAGGATTGAACACTGAAGCTTTCTTT
-	TRBV4-1	-	TRBJ1-1	CASSQGPDDSPLKLF	TGCGCCAGCAGCCAAGGCCCGGACGATTCGCCCCTTAAATTATTT
-	TRBV9	-	TRBJ1-1	CASSVGVSMNTEAFF	TGTGCCAGCAGCGTAGGGGTCAGCATGAACACTGAAGCTTTCTTT
-	TRBV18	-	TRBJ1-4	CASSSQSQAKNEKLFF	TGTGCCAGCTCATCTCAGTCACAGGCGAAAAATGAAAAACTGTTTTTT
-	TRBV21-1	-	TRBJ2-4	CASSKVRGNYIQYF	TGTGCCAGCAGCAAAGTTCGGGGGAATTACATTCAGTACTTC
-	TRBV2	-	TRBJ2-7	CASSLIRSYEQYF	TGTGCCAGCAGTCTTATCCGCTCCTACGAGCAGTACTTC
-	TRBV2	-	TRBJ2-2	CASTTGADTGELFF	TGTGCCAGCACAACGGGAGCTGACACCGGGGAGCTGTTTTTT
TRBD1	TRBV4-3	-	TRBJ2-3	CASSRTGRSSTDTQYF	TGCGCCAGCAGCCGGACAGGACGTTCTAGCACAGATACGCAGTATTTT
-	TRBV28	-	TRBJ2-6	CASRLGGANVLTF	TGTGCCAGCAGACTAGGTGGGGCCAACGTCCTGACTTTC
TRBD2	TRBV14	-	TRBJ2-1	CASSHFTSGSYYNEQFF	TGTGCCAGCAGCCACTTTACCAGCGGGAGCTACTACAATGAGCAGTTCTTC
-	TRBV7-9	once	TRBJ2-4	CASSLGAGLAKNIQYF	TGTGCCAGCAGCTTAGGGGCAGGGTTGGCCAAAAACATTCAGTACTTC
-	TRBV6-6	-	TRBJ1-5	CASSSDSLIGSQHF	TGTGCCAGCAGTTCGGACAGCCTCATCGGATCCCAGCATTTT
TRBD2	TRBV25-1	-	TRBJ2-3	CASSDTSGKSDTQYF	TGTGCCAGCAGTGATACTAGCGGGAAGTCGGATACGCAGTATTTT
-	TRBV28	-	TRBJ2-1	CASSLTAVNEQFF	TGTGCCAGCAGTTTAACAGCCGTCAATGAGCAGTTCTTC
-	TRBV5-1	-	TRBJ1-4	CASSTGGLGEKLFF	TGCGCCAGCAGCACCGGGGGCTTGGGAGAAAAACTGTTTTTT
-	TRBV27	-	TRBJ2-3	CASSFAGRDTQYF	TGTGCCAGCAGTTTTGCAGGGAGGGATACGCAGTATTTT
-	TRBV6-5	-	TRBJ2-7	CASRTGRLGSYEQYF	TGTGCCAGCAGAACAGGGCGCCTCGGCTCCTACGAGCAGTACTTC
-	TRBV6-5	-	TRBJ1-2	CASSYLTKGSGYTF	TGTGCCAGCAGTTACCTGACAAAGGGCTCTGGCTACACCTTC
TRBD1	TRBV5-1	-	TRBJ2-3	CASSLMTGADTQYF	TGCGCCAGCAGCTTAATGACAGGGGCAGATACGCAGTATTTT
TRBD1	TRBV29-1	-	TRBJ2-7	CSATGTGAREQYF	TGCAGCGCAACCGGGACAGGGGCGAGGGAGCAGTACTTC
TRBD1	TRBV4-1	-	TRBJ1-5	CASSQRQGGNQPQHF	TGCGCCAGCAGCCAACGGCAGGGGGGCAATCAGCCCCAGCATTTT
-	TRBV13	-	TRBJ2-7	CASSKGGGYEQYF	TGTGCCAGCAGCAAGGGAGGAGGCTACGAGCAGTACTTC
-	TRBV4-2	-	TRBJ2-5	CASSPEGGDQETQYF	TGTGCCAGCAGCCCTGAGGGGGGGGATCAAGAGACCCAGTACTTC
-	TRBV5-5	-	TRBJ1-1	CASSLLGGANTEAFF	TGTGCCAGCAGCCTACTGGGCGGGGCGAACACTGAAGCTTTCTTT
-	TRBV7-2	few	TRBJ1-2	CASSPQRLKSYTF	TGTGCCAGCAGTCCTCAGAGGTTAAAGAGCTACACCTTC
-	TRBV15	-	TRBJ2-6	CATSRDPIRAGANVLTF	TGTGCCACCAGCAGAGATCCTATAAGGGCCGGGGCCAACGTCCTGACTTTC